Below are 9 T cell receptor beta chains sequenced from a single sample in a study of T cell responses to AZD1222 COVID-19 vaccine. Sequencing used immunoSEQ multiplex PCR; TCRdb keeps in-frame clones, though not all of them. The sample has roughly 110,000 clones, around 93% seen once. Source: peripheral blood, taken 28 days after the second AZD1222 dose. These TCRs come from an adult who received the AZD1222 COVID-19 vaccine.

The J gene is TRBJ1-5, the V gene TRBV27; no definite D call. The CDR3 is 12 amino acids. Between the trimmed V and J ends, which lost 6 bases and 0 bases, there was a span of 3 bases. The germline CDR1 and CDR2 sequences are MNHEY and SMNVEV (reference sequence). The CDR3 sequence is CASRGSNQPQHF. The CDR3 nucleotides read TGTGCCAGCAGGGGTAGCAATCAGCCCCAGCATTTT.

Points on this clone: At one end the junction does not follow the germline gene, possibly because of a read error. The genes are TRBV3-1 (or the pseudogene TRBV3-2) and TRBJ2-7; 7 bases are a match to TRBD1. Germline values: CDR1 LGHDT, CDR2 YNNKEL (reference sequence). The CDR3 has 12 residues. The CDR3 here is CASSQVQGTVDF. CDR3 DNA: TGTGCCAGCAGCCAAGTTCAAGGGACAGTAGACTTC.

The chain recombines TRBV27 with TRBJ2-1; D ambiguous. Germline V lookup: CDR1 MNHEY, CDR2 SMNVEV (reference sequence). V was cut by 2 bases and J by 7 bases, with 12 bases left in between. The CDR3 runs 14 residues. CDR3 amino acids: CASSLRVWGNEQFF. The CDR3 DNA is TGTGCCAGCAGTTTAAGGGTTTGGGGAAATGAGCAGTTCTTC.

The genes are TRBV2 and TRBJ1-2; no definite D call. Trimming shortened V by 1 base and J by 7 bases, and 13 bases separated the two germline ends. The CDR3 has 14 amino acids. Germline loops: CDR1 SNHLY, CDR2 FYNNEI. Written as DNA, the CDR3 is TGTGCCAGCAGTGAAGGTGTTCGAAGTATTGGCTACACCTTC. Its translation is CASSEGVRSIGYTF.

The chain recombines TRBV19 with TRBJ1-1; no definite D call. Looked up from germline, CDR1 is LNHDA and CDR2 is SQIVND (reference sequence). CDR3 length equals 13 residues. Trimming removed 3 bases from V and 5 bases from J, with 10 bases in between. The CDR3 nucleotides are TGTGCCAGTAGTATTAAAGGGATGACTGAAGCTTTCTTT. Protein product: CASSIKGMTEAFF.

The gene calls are TRBV4-3 and TRBJ2-6; weak D call: TRBD2 (5 bases). Trimming took 1 base from V and 0 from J, leaving 19 bases between them. This CDR3 is 20 amino acids long. Germline loops: CDR1 LGHNA, CDR2 YSLEER. The CDR3 DNA follows: TGCGCCAGCAGCCAAGTCTTCGAGGGAAGACGGCTCTCTGGGGCCAACGTCCTGACTTTC. Its translation: CASSQVFEGRRLSGANVLTF.

This clone appeared a few times. The CDR3: CASSPQNTEAFF. DNA of the CDR3: TGTGCCAGCTCACCACAGAACACTGAAGCTTTCTTT. The chain joins TRBV18 to TRBJ1-1; D gene ambiguous. The germline gives CDR1 KGHSH, CDR2 LQKENI. V lost 1 base to trimming and J lost 1 base, with 1 base between them. The CDR3 runs to 12 residues.

This chain links TRBV28 with TRBJ1-1; D is possibly TRBD1 (6 bases). V lost 3 bases and J lost 6, with 11 bases in between. This CDR3 region has 13 residues. Germline lookup yields CDR1 MDHEN and CDR2 SYDVKM. The CDR3 loop reads CASSLQQGAEAFF. In DNA, the CDR3 is TGTGCCAGCAGTTTGCAACAGGGCGCTGAAGCTTTCTTT.

The chain links TRBV20-1 to TRBJ1-6; 10 bases are a match to TRBD1. Looked up from germline, CDR1 is DFQATT and CDR2 is SNEGSKA (reference sequence). Trimming removed 3 bases from V and 6 bases from J; junction bases left unmatched: 5. There are 15 residues in the CDR3. The CDR3 DNA is TGCAGTGCTAGTGTTGGGACAGGGGCTAATTCACCCCTCCACTTT. Residues: CSASVGTGANSPLHF.